This TCR beta chain was found in a study of patients and donors after allogeneic stem cell transplantation. One entry per CDR3 protein results from TCRdb running MiXCR on the RT-PCR reads. The repertoire has about 210,000 distinct CDR3 sequences, around 40% of them found once; the top ten carry roughly 10%. This clonotype has only a few counts. This CDR3 region has 14 residues. The V and J ends lost 4 bases and 2 bases respectively, with 8 bases between them. The origin of this receptor is a human donor who was either an allogeneic HSCT recipient or a stem cell or donor lymphocyte infusion donor (not recorded which). It is not recorded whose cells these are; they may come from a transplant donor. The sample was blood, either unsorted or a sorted T cell fraction (not recorded which). This chain joins TRBV12-3 or TRBV12-4 and TRBJ2-2, with a possible D match to TRBD2 (5 bases). The chain's CDR3 is CASSSGLNTGELFF. The CDR3 DNA follows: TGTGCCAGCAGTTCCGGACTCAACACCGGGGAGCTGTTTTTT.